Listed below are T cell receptor beta chains from one sample, sequenced in a study of identical twins. TCRdb reanalysed the 5' RACE reads using MiXCR and keeps one entry per CDR3 protein. Altogether under 1 million distinct CDR3 sequences are present, 10% to 15% being singletons, with the ten largest covering around 1.5%. This sample was shared with a second study, whose subject was yellow fever vaccine responses in identical twins.

The sequencing sample was made of PBMCs. The receptors were sampled from a young woman in good health. Both conserved end residues are part of each CDR3. Each record gives: CDR3 DNA, CDR3 protein, D gene, V gene, J gene, clone size. A D gene is named only where the DNA matches it firmly. A clone size is listed for some rows: how often the clone was seen (once, few, many), or a class if it is expanded.

DNA: TGCGCCAGCAGCCTCGGTGTAGGCGGAGACGAGCAGTACTTC; CDR3: CASSLGVGGDEQYF; D: .; V: TRBV5-1; J: TRBJ2-7; size: few
DNA: TGTGCCAGTACGTACGGGGGGCGAGGCTACACCTTC; CDR3: CASTYGGRGYTF; D: .; V: TRBV19; J: TRBJ1-2; size: few
DNA: TGCAGCGTTGCAACTCAGGACACTGGGGCCAACGTCCTGACTTTC; CDR3: CSVATQDTGANVLTF; D: .; V: TRBV29-1; J: TRBJ2-6; size: few
DNA: TGTGCCAGCAGCTTAGCCCGTCCCCGGGGCTGGCTGTTTTTT; CDR3: CASSLARPRGWLFF; D: .; V: TRBV7-2; J: TRBJ2-2; size: few
DNA: TGTGCCAGCAGTTTAGGGGGGCTAATGGAGACCCAGTACTTC; CDR3: CASSLGGLMETQYF; D: .; V: TRBV27; J: TRBJ2-5; size: .
DNA: TGTGCCAGCAGCGACCTTTTCTATAGCACAGATACGCAGTATTTT; CDR3: CASSDLFYSTDTQYF; D: .; V: TRBV5-8; J: TRBJ2-3; size: .
DNA: TGTGCCAGCAGCGGGGACAGGGGATTTGAAAAACTGTTTTTT; CDR3: CASSGDRGFEKLFF; D: TRBD1; V: TRBV7-8; J: TRBJ1-4; size: many
DNA: TGTGCCAGCCGTTTATTGTCGTCAGGGGGAGAGACCCAGTACTTC; CDR3: CASRLLSSGGETQYF; D: TRBD1; V: TRBV28; J: TRBJ2-5; size: .
DNA: TGTGCCAGCTCACCACAAGCAGGGTATAATTCACCCCTCCACTTT; CDR3: CASSPQAGYNSPLHF; D: .; V: TRBV18; J: TRBJ1-6; size: .
DNA: TGTGCCAGTGACAGGGACGGTTTCAATGAGCAGTTCTTC; CDR3: CASDRDGFNEQFF; D: TRBD1; V: TRBV2; J: TRBJ2-1; size: .
DNA: TGTGCCAGCAGTCTGGGACAGGGTGGGTTCAATGAGCAGTTCTTC; CDR3: CASSLGQGGFNEQFF; D: TRBD1; V: TRBV12-3/TRBV12-4; J: TRBJ2-1; size: many
DNA: TGTGCCAGCAGCGTAGGCCTAGCGGGAACGATTGAGCAGTTCTTC; CDR3: CASSVGLAGTIEQFF; D: TRBD2; V: TRBV9; J: TRBJ2-1; size: .
DNA: TGCGCCAGCAGCCAAGACATCTATCAGCCCCAGCATTTT; CDR3: CASSQDIYQPQHF; D: .; V: TRBV4-1; J: TRBJ1-5; size: many
DNA: TGTGCCAGCAGTTTGGGGGGCGTAGTAGAGCCCCAGCATTTT; CDR3: CASSLGGVVEPQHF; D: .; V: TRBV12-3/TRBV12-4; J: TRBJ1-5; size: many
DNA: TGTGCCAGCAGCCCCGCGGCTCCGGAGACCCAGTACTTC; CDR3: CASSPAAPETQYF; D: .; V: TRBV7-8; J: TRBJ2-5; size: .
DNA: TGCAGCGTTGAGGGTGGGACCGGGACAGTGGACACCGGGGAGCTGTTTTTT; CDR3: CSVEGGTGTVDTGELFF; D: TRBD1; V: TRBV29-1; J: TRBJ2-2; size: few
DNA: TGTGCCAGCAAAAGGACAGATACTCTTAACTATGGCTACACCTTC; CDR3: CASKRTDTLNYGYTF; D: .; V: TRBV11-2; J: TRBJ1-2; size: few
DNA: TGTGCCAGCAGTGGGTGGGGGAGTGATCGGCTGTTTTTT; CDR3: CASSGWGSDRLFF; D: .; V: TRBV27; J: TRBJ1-4; size: .